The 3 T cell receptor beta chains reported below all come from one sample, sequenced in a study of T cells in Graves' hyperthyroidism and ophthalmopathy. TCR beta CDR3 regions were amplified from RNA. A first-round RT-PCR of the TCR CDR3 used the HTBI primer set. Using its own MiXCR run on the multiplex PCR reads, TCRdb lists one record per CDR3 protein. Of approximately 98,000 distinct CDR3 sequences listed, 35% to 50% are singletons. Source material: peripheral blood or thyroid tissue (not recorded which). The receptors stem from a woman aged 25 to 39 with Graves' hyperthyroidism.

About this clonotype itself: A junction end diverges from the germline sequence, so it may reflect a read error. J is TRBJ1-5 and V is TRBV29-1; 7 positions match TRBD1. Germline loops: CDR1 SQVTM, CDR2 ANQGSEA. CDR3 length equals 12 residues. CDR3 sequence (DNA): TGCAGCGGTGGACAGGTTGGTCAACCCCCGCATTTT. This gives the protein CSGGQVGQPPHF.

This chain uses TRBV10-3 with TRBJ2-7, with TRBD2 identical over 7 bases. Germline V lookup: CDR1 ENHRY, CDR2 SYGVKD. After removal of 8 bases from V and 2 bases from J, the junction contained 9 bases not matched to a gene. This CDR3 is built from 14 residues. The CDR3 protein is CAIGSGRETYEQYF. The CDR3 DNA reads TGTGCCATCGGTTCTGGGAGGGAGACCTACGAGCAGTACTTC.

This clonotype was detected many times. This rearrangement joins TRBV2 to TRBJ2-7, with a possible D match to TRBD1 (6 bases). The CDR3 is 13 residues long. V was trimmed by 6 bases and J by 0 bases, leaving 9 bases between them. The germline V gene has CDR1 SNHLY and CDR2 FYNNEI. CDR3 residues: CASSGDNSYEQYF. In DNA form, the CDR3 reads TGTGCCAGCAGCGGGGACAACTCCTACGAGCAGTACTTC.